A selection of T cell receptor beta chains follows, all from one sample in a study of cytomegalovirus exposure and HLA in healthy donors. Profiled with immunoSEQ multiplex PCR; TCRdb holds only in-frame clones, not every one. In the table there are under 150,000 clones, about 83% of which are singletons. The specimen sequenced was PBMCs. The source is a woman in her 30s in good health and CMV-seronegative. Each CDR3 is given with its conserved first and last residue. The D gene is left open where the match is weak. Not all rows give a size; the values are once, few, many and, for expanded clones, a class.

J gene	clone size	V gene	D gene	CDR3 DNA	CDR3 protein
TRBJ2-3	.	TRBV7-9	TRBD2	TGTGCCAGCAGCTTAGGAGGGGAACTAGCGGGGGAGCAGTATTTT	CASSLGGELAGEQYF
TRBJ1-1	.	TRBV6-6	.	TGTGCCAGCAGTCCCGAGCCTCAGGGCACTGAAGCTTTCTTT	CASSPEPQGTEAFF
TRBJ2-3	.	TRBV9	.	TGTGCCAGCAGCGTAGTCGGGGCAGGGGGCACAGATACGCAGTATTTT	CASSVVGAGGTDTQYF
TRBJ2-3	.	TRBV6-5	TRBD1	TGTGCCAGCAGGGAGACAGGGGGCGCGGATACGCAGTATTTT	CASRETGGADTQYF
TRBJ1-2	.	TRBV2	.	TGTGCCAGCAGTGAAAATCGTCCTAACTATGGCTACACCTTC	CASSENRPNYGYTF
TRBJ2-3	.	TRBV18	.	TGTGCCAGCTCACCCTCAAGTGTGCCTCCTACTTCCGAACTGGATACGCAGTATTTT	CASSPSSVPPTSELDTQYF
TRBJ1-2	.	TRBV18	TRBD1	TGTGCCAGCTCACGTCCCGGGACAGGGACATACGGCTACACCTTC	CASSRPGTGTYGYTF
TRBJ2-4	.	TRBV2	.	TGTGCCAGCACCAGCCGGGAGCAACGGCTAGCCAAAAACATTCAGTACTTC	CASTSREQRLAKNIQYF
TRBJ2-5	.	TRBV30	TRBD2	TGTGCCTGGAGTAGGGGACTAGCGGGGGGGATAAAGGAGACCCAGTACTTC	CAWSRGLAGGIKETQYF
TRBJ1-2	.	TRBV7-8	.	TGTGCCAGCAGCTTAGGAGGCGACTATGGCTACACCTTC	CASSLGGDYGYTF
TRBJ2-3	.	TRBV2	TRBD1	TGTGCCAGCAGGGGACAGGGCGGCGATACGCAGTATTTT	CASRGQGGDTQYF
TRBJ2-7	once	TRBV7-9	.	TGTGCCAGCAGCTTAGTTATATCTCCCGAGCAGTACTTC	CASSLVISPEQYF
TRBJ1-2	many	TRBV7-8	.	TGTGCCAGCAGCTTATCTCAAGGGGGCTATGGCTACACCTTC	CASSLSQGGYGYTF
TRBJ2-3	.	TRBV27	.	TGTGCCAGCAGCCGTCTGCAGGGGTGGGCAGATACGCAGTATTTT	CASSRLQGWADTQYF
TRBJ2-1	.	TRBV4-2	.	TGTGCCAGCAGCCAAGATTTGAGATCAGGGTACAATGAGCAGTTCTTC	CASSQDLRSGYNEQFF
TRBJ2-5	few	TRBV28	TRBD1	TGTGCCAGCAGACAAGGGACAGAGGGCCGAGAGACCCAGTACTTC	CASRQGTEGRETQYF
TRBJ2-7	.	TRBV7-9	.	TGTGCCAGCAGCTACGCGGAGGGGACGAAATTGTACGAGCAGTACTTC	CASSYAEGTKLYEQYF
TRBJ1-4	.	TRBV7-4	.	TGTGCCAGCAGTTGCCCACTAATCCCTAATGAAAAACTGTTTTTT	CASSCPLIPNEKLFF
TRBJ1-1	.	TRBV5-1	.	TGCGCCAGCAGCCTAGGGGACAAACACACTGAAGCTTTCTTT	CASSLGDKHTEAFF
TRBJ2-1	.	TRBV5-1	.	TGCGCCAGCAGCTTGCGGGGTTCCACGGGGAGCTCCTACAATGAGCAGTTCTTC	CASSLRGSTGSSYNEQFF
TRBJ2-3	.	TRBV7-2	.	TGTGCCAGCGGGGAGCCTTCCTGGGCAGATACGCAGTATTTT	CASGEPSWADTQYF
TRBJ1-2	.	TRBV5-1	.	TGCGCCAGCAGCTTCGGTCAGGCTGGCTACACCTTC	CASSFGQAGYTF
TRBJ2-7	once	TRBV11-2	.	TGTGCCAGCAGCTTAGGGACTTCCCTAGTCGAGCAGTACTTC	CASSLGTSLVEQYF